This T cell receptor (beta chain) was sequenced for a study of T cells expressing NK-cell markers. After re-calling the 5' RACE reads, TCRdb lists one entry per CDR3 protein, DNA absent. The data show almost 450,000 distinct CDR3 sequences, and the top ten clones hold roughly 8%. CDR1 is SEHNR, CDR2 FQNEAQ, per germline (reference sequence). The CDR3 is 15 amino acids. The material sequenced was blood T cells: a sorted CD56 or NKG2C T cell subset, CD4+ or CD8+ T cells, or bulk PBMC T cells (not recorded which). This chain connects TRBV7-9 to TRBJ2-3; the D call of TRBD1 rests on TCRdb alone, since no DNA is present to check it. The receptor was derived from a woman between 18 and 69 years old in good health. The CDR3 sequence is CASSSDRGPGDTQYF. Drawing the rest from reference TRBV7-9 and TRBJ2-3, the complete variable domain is DTGVSQNPRHKITKRGQNVTFRCDPISEHNRLYWYRQTLGQGPEFLTYFQNEAQLEKSRLLSDRFSAERPKGSFSTLEIQRTEQGDSAMYLCASSSDRGPGDTQYFGPGTRLTVL.